Presented here are 28 T cell receptor beta chains from one specimen sequenced in a study of human T cells and chemical hapten exposure. TCRdb reanalysed the RACE reads using MiXCR and keeps one entry per CDR3 protein. Of roughly 100,000 distinct CDR3 sequences detected, less than 14% appear once; the ten largest clones hold around 3.1%. Time point: pre-sensitization, week 0. Specified treatment: therapeutic diphenylcyclopropenone sensitization with weekly scalp DPC. Sample: whole blood, taken in connection with sensitization to the hapten diphenylcyclopropenone (DPC). The receptors shown here come from a woman aged 55 to 70 with alopecia areata. Some clones in this sample may be carry-over from other donors' samples.

This clonotype was picked up a small number of times. The rearrangement links TRBV6-1 to TRBJ2-5; D remains unclear. V lost 4 bases and J 4 bases, leaving 7 bases between the germline ends. The germline gives CDR1 MNHNS, CDR2 SASEGT. This CDR3 region has 12 residues. The CDR3 loop reads CASSVGIETQYF. The DNA for the CDR3 is TGTGCCAGCAGTGTAGGTATAGAGACCCAGTACTTC.

The chain couples TRBV4-1 to TRBJ2-3; TRBD2 matches at 8 bases. The CDR3 runs to 16 residues. With V trimmed by 1 base and J by 4 bases, 7 bases remained unmatched. Germline V gives CDR1 MGHRA, CDR2 YSYEKL. The CDR3 DNA follows: TGCGCCAGCAGCCAAGTACTCCGGGGGGGCCCAGATACGCAGTATTTT. Translating gives CASSQVLRGGPDTQYF.

This clonotype was found many times. The chain is built from TRBV12-3 or TRBV12-4 and TRBJ1-2; D ambiguous. V gave up 5 bases and J gave up 1 base, with 11 bases separating them. The CDR3 has 14 amino acids. The CDR3 bases are TGTGCCAGCAGTACCCCGACGGATAACTATGGCTACACCTTC. Translating gives CASSTPTDNYGYTF.

This clonotype appeared a few times. This chain uses TRBV7-3 with TRBJ2-3; the D call may be TRBD1 or TRBD2 (5 bases each). V dropped 4 bases and J dropped 0 bases, with 8 bases sitting between them. The CDR3 covers 14 residues. The V gene's germline CDR1 is SGHTA and CDR2 FQGTGA. For the CDR3, the DNA is TGTGCCAGCAGCTGGGGGAGTAGCACAGATACGCAGTATTTT. Protein product: CASSWGSSTDTQYF.

This clonotype was seen at least ten times. The V gene is TRBV10-2, the J gene TRBJ1-2, with D possibly matching TRBD1 (5 bases). The V gene lost 7 bases and the J gene lost 0 bases, with 18 bases spanning the gap. This CDR3 region has 16 residues. Per germline, CDR1 WSHSY and CDR2 SAAADI. The CDR3 protein is CASTLGLGAANYGYTF. Here the CDR3 DNA reads TGCGCCAGCACTCTCGGGTTAGGGGCCGCTAACTATGGCTACACCTTC.

This clonotype was detected many times. This chain connects TRBV6-4 to TRBJ2-5; TRBD2 agrees at 8 bases. CDR1 and CDR2 (germline): MRHNA, SNTAGT. Trimming took 7 bases from V and 5 from J; bases not matched to a gene: 12. The CDR3 has 15 residues. CDR3 coding DNA: TGTGCCAGCACCACTAGCGGACCGGAATCTGAGACCCAGTACTTC. Translated, it gives CASTTSGPESETQYF.

This clonotype showed up many times. The rearrangement joins TRBV28 to TRBJ1-6, with D unclear. Trimming took 6 bases from V and 8 from J, leaving 8 bases between them. Germline V gene lookup returns CDR1 MDHEN and CDR2 SYDVKM. CDR3 length: 12 residues. DNA of the CDR3: TGTGCCAGCAGGCTGACGGATTCACCCCTCCACTTT. Its protein is CASRLTDSPLHF.

This chain links TRBV23-1 with TRBJ1-5, with D perhaps matching TRBD1 (5 bases). TRBV23-1 is assigned to the ORF class and has an uncertain function. V lost 3 bases and J 7 bases, leaving 13 bases between the germline ends. The CDR3 runs 14 residues. CDR3 coding DNA: TGCGCCAGCAGTCACAGGGCGGGCGGACAGCCCCAGCATTTT. Its protein product is CASSHRAGGQPQHF.

The sample holds a few counts of this clonotype. This chain links TRBV4-1 with TRBJ2-5; 8 positions match TRBD2. This CDR3 has 17 amino acids. J gave up 1 base and V 0 bases, and 7 bases lay outside the gene matches. The germline CDR1 and CDR2 sequences are MGHRA and YSYEKL. CDR3 coding DNA: TGCGCCAGCAGCCAAGACACAAGTAGCGGGGCCCAAGAGACCCAGTACTTC. It yields the protein CASSQDTSSGAQETQYF.

This clonotype has a handful of counts. V is TRBV20-1 and J is TRBJ2-1, with TRBD2 identical over 9 bases. Germline CDR1 reads DFQATT; CDR2 reads SNEGSKA (reference sequence). The CDR3 covers 14 residues. The DNA of the CDR3 is TGCAGCGTCTACGGAGCGGGGGGAGGGAATGAGCAGTTCTTC. It yields the protein CSVYGAGGGNEQFF.

Ten or more counts support this clonotype. The rearrangement links TRBV7-3 to TRBJ2-3, with a weak D call TRBD2 (5 bases). The CDR3 loop spans 16 amino acids. CDR1 is SGHTA, CDR2 FQGTGA, per germline. The V and J ends lost 0 bases and 3 bases respectively, with 13 bases between them. The CDR3 reads CASSLTSLAETDTQYF. The DNA for the CDR3 is TGTGCCAGCAGCTTAACTTCGCTAGCAGAGACAGATACGCAGTATTTT.

The chain has TRBV20-1 and TRBJ2-7, with D perhaps assigned TRBD1 or TRBD2 (5 bases each). V gave up 0 bases and J gave up 3 bases, with 21 bases separating them. In germline, CDR1 is DFQATT, CDR2 SNEGSKA (reference sequence). The CDR3 is 17 residues long. CDR3 sequence (DNA): TGCAGTGCTAGAGATAGAGGGGCTACACCGATTAACTACGAGCAGTACTTC. Translated: CSARDRGATPINYEQYF.

This clonotype was detected only a few times. The chain employs TRBV7-3 and TRBJ2-2; no definite D call. Trimming removed 4 bases at V and 7 bases at J, with 10 bases between. This CDR3 region has 13 residues. Per germline, CDR1 SGHTA and CDR2 FQGTGA. The CDR3 coding sequence is TGTGCCAGCAGCTCAAGCTTGATCGGGGAGCTGTTTTTT. This sequence encodes CASSSSLIGELFF. Supplemented by reference TRBV7-3 and TRBJ2-2, the full variable domain reads GAGVSQTPSNKVTEKGKYVELRCDPISGHTALYWYRQSLGQGPEFLIYFQGTGAADDSGLPNDRFFAVRPEGSVSTLKIQRTERGDSAVYLCASSSSLIGELFFGEGSRLTVL.

This clonotype was detected many times. The rearrangement links TRBV5-1 to TRBJ2-1; maybe TRBD2 (5 bases). The length of the CDR3 is 15 residues. The V end was cut by 0 bases, the J end by 0 bases, with 7 bases between. The germline V gene has CDR1 SGHRS and CDR2 YFSETQ. The CDR3 nucleotides read TGCGCCAGCAGCTTGGTCGGGGACTCCTACAATGAGCAGTTCTTC. Protein sequence: CASSLVGDSYNEQFF.

This clonotype was observed a few times. The rearrangement links TRBV2 to TRBJ1-1, with TRBD1 as a possible D gene (5 bases). The CDR3 is 14 amino acids. V gave up 5 bases and J gave up 4 bases, with 14 bases separating them. Germline V gene lookup returns CDR1 SNHLY and CDR2 FYNNEI. The chain's CDR3 is CASSLSQGGTEAFF. The CDR3, as DNA: TGTGCCAGCAGTTTATCCCAGGGTGGCACTGAAGCTTTCTTT.

The chain couples TRBV12-3 or TRBV12-4 to TRBJ1-1; weak D call: TRBD1 (6 bases). V lost 7 bases and J 4 bases, leaving 13 bases between the germline ends. This CDR3 has 13 residues. The CDR3 bases are TGTGCCAGCATGGGGGGGGCGGGCACTGAAGCTTTCTTT. It specifies CASMGGAGTEAFF.

This clonotype was detected only a few times. The CDR3 DNA sequence: TGTGCCAGCAGTGCGCGCCAGGGGGCGACTGGGGCCAACGTCCTGACTTTC. It is translated as CASSARQGATGANVLTF. The chain employs TRBV2 and TRBJ2-6; 8 bases are a match to TRBD1. The trim removed 4 bases at V and 2 bases at J, leaving 7 bases unmatched. This CDR3 is built from 17 residues. Germline V gives CDR1 SNHLY, CDR2 FYNNEI.

This clonotype appeared many times. Here the CDR3 reads CASSFNGNTEAFF. The DNA for the CDR3 is TGTGCCAGCAGTTTCAATGGGAACACTGAAGCTTTCTTT. The chain joins TRBV27 to TRBJ1-1; D is unresolved. This CDR3 is 13 amino acids long. The germline V gene encodes CDR1 MNHEY and CDR2 SMNVEV (reference sequence). V dropped 3 bases and J dropped 1 base, with 6 bases sitting between them.

This clonotype was counted at least ten times. The rearrangement links TRBV6-5 to TRBJ1-2, with a possible D match to TRBD1 (5 bases). This CDR3 contains 13 residues. V lost 2 bases, J lost 5 bases, and 9 bases lay in between. Per the germline V gene, CDR1 is MNHEY and CDR2 is SVGAGI. CDR3 residues: CASSYGGKYGYTF. In DNA form, the CDR3 reads TGTGCCAGCAGTTACGGGGGGAAGTATGGCTACACCTTC.

Note on this clonotype: Possible read error: a much larger clone is one base away. The chain couples TRBV19 to TRBJ1-5; 8 bases fit TRBD1. The CDR3 contains 15 residues. CDR1 is LNHDA, CDR2 SQIVND, per germline (reference sequence). The ends lost 10 bases at V and 4 bases at J; junction bases unmatched: 12. The CDR3 loop is CAIIQQGVWNQPQHF. CDR3 nucleotides: TGTGCCATTATCCAACAGGGGGTCTGGAATCAGCCCCAGCATTTT.

The chain combines TRBV7-8 with TRBJ1-5, with 7 bases identical to TRBD1. The CDR3 consists of 13 residues. Germline values: CDR1 SGHVS, CDR2 FQNEAQ. Trimming at V came to 5 bases and at J to 6 bases, leaving 4 bases not matched to a gene. CDR3 sequence: CASSPTGSQPQHF. Written as DNA, the CDR3 is TGTGCCAGCAGCCCGACAGGGAGTCAGCCCCAGCATTTT.

This clonotype appeared a few times. The CDR3 sequence is CASSPGPFYEQYF. DNA of the CDR3: TGTGCCAGCAGCCCCGGACCGTTCTACGAGCAGTACTTC. The chain joins TRBV25-1 to TRBJ2-7; no firm D call. V was shortened by 6 bases and J by 3 bases, with 12 bases between the two germline ends. Germline assignment: CDR1 MGHDK and CDR2 SYGVNS. This CDR3 spans 13 amino acids.

This clonotype was seen ten or more times. The chain combines TRBV30 with TRBJ1-5; D not resolved. CDR1 GTSNPN and CDR2 SVGIG come from the germline V gene (reference sequence). The V end lost 2 bases, the J end lost 6 bases, and 8 bases lay between the germline ends. This CDR3 is 12 amino acids long. The CDR3 sequence is CAWSRTSQPQHF. For the CDR3, the DNA is TGTGCCTGGAGTAGGACTTCTCAGCCCCAGCATTTT.

The chain uses TRBV2 and TRBJ2-2; TRBD1 matches 7 bases. The V and J ends lost 5 bases and 5 bases, in that order; junction bases with no gene match: 8. Germline V gene sequence: CDR1 SNHLY, CDR2 FYNNEI. The CDR3 is made up of 15 amino acids. The CDR3 region is CASSRQGTITGELFF. The CDR3 nucleotides read TGTGCCAGCAGTAGACAGGGCACTATTACCGGGGAGCTGTTTTTT.

By proportion, this clonotype is medium-sized. The rearrangement joins TRBV6-5 to TRBJ2-7; 9 bases align to TRBD2. Trimming cost V 6 bases and J 2 bases; bases outside gene matches: 11. Germline V gene sequence: CDR1 MNHEY, CDR2 SVGAGI. This CDR3 contains 16 residues. Here the CDR3 DNA reads TGTGCCAGCAGGCCTATTAGCGGGGGCGCGACCTACGAGCAGTACTTC. It yields the protein CASRPISGGATYEQYF.

This clonotype was detected ten times or more. The V and J genes are TRBV2 and TRBJ1-6; D not certain. The V and J ends lost 7 bases and 7 bases respectively, with 14 bases between them. CDR3 size: 14 residues. Germline-derived CDR1 and CDR2 are SNHLY and FYNNEI. The CDR3 region is CASIGRGWNSPLHF. CDR3 nucleotides: TGTGCCAGCATTGGCCGGGGTTGGAATTCACCCCTCCACTTT.

This clonotype was seen repeatedly, ten times or more. The rearrangement links TRBV12-3 or TRBV12-4 to TRBJ2-3, with 10 bases fitting TRBD2. J gave up 0 bases and V 7 bases, and 13 bases lay outside the gene matches. The CDR3 runs to 18 residues. The CDR3 sequence is CASTLGTSVRSSTDTQYF. CDR3 in DNA: TGTGCCAGCACCCTGGGGACTAGCGTGAGATCTAGCACAGATACGCAGTATTTT.

This clonotype was seen ten or more times. This chain uses TRBV14 with TRBJ2-1, with 10 bases identical to TRBD2. Trimming removed 3 bases from V and 0 bases from J; junction bases left unmatched: 8. Germline V CDR1 and CDR2: SGHDN, FVKESK. The CDR3 covers 18 residues. CDR3 residues: CASSHPGKRGGSYNEQFF. In DNA, the CDR3 is TGTGCCAGCAGCCACCCCGGGAAGCGGGGGGGCTCCTACAATGAGCAGTTCTTC.